Following are 30 T cell receptor beta chains from one sample sequenced in a study of control samples from healthy donors and cancer patients. The data were produced by immunoSEQ multiplex PCR, yet TCRdb's version contains in-frame clones alone and is incomplete. The sample carries 78,000 or so clones, roughly 80% recorded once. The sample consisted of blood. These receptors all stem from a man between 50 and 59 years old in good health.

Here the CDR3 reads CASSSRHGAGYTF. DNA of the CDR3: TGCGCCAGCAGCAGCAGGCACGGAGCCGGCTACACCTTC. The chain couples TRBV4-3 to TRBJ1-2; D is uncertain. Germline V lookup: CDR1 LGHNA, CDR2 YSLEER. The CDR3 covers 13 residues. The germline V and J ends were trimmed by 5 bases and 8 bases, with 15 bases remaining between them.

A single count supports this clone. The genes are TRBV7-8 and TRBJ1-3; D gene uncertain. The CDR3 sequence is 16 residues long. V was clipped by 3 bases and J by 0 bases, with 12 bases between them. Germline V lookup: CDR1 SGHVS, CDR2 FQNEAQ. CDR3 loop: CASSFGARFSGNTIYF. The DNA of the CDR3 is TGTGCCAGCAGCTTCGGAGCGAGATTCTCTGGAAACACCATATATTTT.

V usage is TRBV27 and J usage is TRBJ1-4; the D is unclear. Deletions cut 6 bases from V and 5 bases from J, with 13 bases between. The CDR3 runs 14 residues. The germline CDR1 and CDR2 sequences are MNHEY and SMNVEV (reference sequence). CDR3 nucleotide sequence: TGTGCCAGCAGACGACCACTACCCAATGAAAAACTGTTTTTT. This translates into CASRRPLPNEKLFF.

The V gene is TRBV19, the J gene TRBJ2-5; no definite D call. Germline V lookup: CDR1 LNHDA, CDR2 SQIVND (reference sequence). CDR3 size: 14 residues. V dropped 9 bases and J dropped 5 bases, with 19 bases sitting between them. DNA for the CDR3: TGTGCCAGCGGTTCGGGCGACGGTGGGGAGACCCAGTACTTC. Its translation: CASGSGDGGETQYF.

The chain joins TRBV24-1 to TRBJ1-4, with TRBD1 matching 8 bases. In germline, CDR1 is KGHDR, CDR2 SFDVKD. The CDR3 loop spans 18 amino acids. The trim removed 4 bases at V and 0 bases at J, leaving 9 bases unmatched. The CDR3: CATSEDRELPTTNEKLFF. Here the CDR3 DNA reads TGTGCCACCAGTGAGGACAGGGAACTCCCTACAACTAATGAAAAACTGTTTTTT.

This rearrangement joins TRBV19 to TRBJ2-2; D might be TRBD2 (5 bases). The germline V gene has CDR1 LNHDA and CDR2 SQIVND (reference sequence). Trimming left V 7 bases short and J 4 bases short, with 13 bases between. The CDR3 covers 14 residues. CDR3 sequence (DNA): TGTGCCAGTAAGTTGGCGGGCAGCACCGGGGAGCTGTTTTTT. This sequence encodes CASKLAGSTGELFF. Full variable domain (rest looked up from reference TRBV19 and TRBJ2-2): DGGITQSPKYLFRKEGQNVTLSCEQNLNHDAMYWYRQDPGQGLRLIYYSQIVNDFQKGDIAEGYSVSREKKESFPLTVTSAQKNPTAFYLCASKLAGSTGELFFGEGSRLTVL.

This rearrangement joins TRBV2 to TRBJ1-5; D is ambiguous. From germline, CDR1 is SNHLY and CDR2 FYNNEI. This CDR3 has 13 amino acids. The V end lost 4 bases, the J end lost 3 bases, and 7 bases lay between the germline ends. CDR3 nucleotide sequence: TGTGCCAGCAGTGCCGGGTTCAATCAGCCCCAGCATTTT. This encodes CASSAGFNQPQHF.

This rearrangement joins TRBV5-1 to TRBJ1-1; D remains unclear. Germline V lookup: CDR1 SGHRS, CDR2 YFSETQ. V was clipped by 4 bases and J by 4 bases, with 17 bases between them. This CDR3 is 15 amino acids long. For the CDR3, the DNA is TGCGCCAGCAGCCACGGCGGGGTCGGCGGCACTGAAGCTTTCTTT. Residues: CASSHGGVGGTEAFF. Full variable domain (missing parts from reference TRBV5-1 and TRBJ1-1): KAGVTQTPRYLIKTRGQQVTLSCSPISGHRSVSWYQQTPGQGLQFLFEYFSETQRNKGNFPGRFSGRQFSNSRSEMNVSTLELGDSALYLCASSHGGVGGTEAFFGQGTRLTVV.

The V and J genes are TRBV5-4 and TRBJ2-7; D might be TRBD1 or TRBD2, each matching 5 bases. The V end lost 0 bases, the J end lost 0 bases, and 7 bases lay between the germline ends. The CDR3 loop spans 14 amino acids. Germline CDR1 SGHNT, CDR2 YYREEE (reference sequence). The CDR3 bases are TGTGCCAGCAGCTTGGCGGGACCCTCCTACGAGCAGTACTTC. It translates to CASSLAGPSYEQYF.

This chain joins TRBV12-3 or TRBV12-4 and TRBJ2-7; perhaps TRBD2 as D (5 bases). This CDR3 is 13 amino acids long. V was cut by 6 bases and J by 3 bases, with 12 bases left in between. The chain's CDR3 is CASRRTGSYEQYF. The CDR3 DNA is TGTGCCAGCAGGCGGACGGGAAGCTACGAGCAGTACTTC.

The V and J genes are TRBV24-1 and TRBJ2-3, with TRBD2 identical over 15 bases. Germline trimming cut 0 bases from V and 2 bases from J; bases unmatched to any gene: 14. Germline V gene data show CDR1 as KGHDR and CDR2 as SFDVKD. The CDR3 runs 22 residues. The CDR3 reads CATSDLPSGLAGGPRDTDTQYF. The CDR3 nucleotides are TGTGCCACCAGTGATTTGCCCTCGGGACTAGCGGGAGGTCCCCGAGACACAGATACGCAGTATTTT.

This clone has only one observation. The rearrangement links TRBV4-1 to TRBJ2-3; weak D call: TRBD1 (6 bases). The germline gives CDR1 MGHRA, CDR2 YSYEKL. Trimming pared 2 bases from V and 1 base from J, leaving 7 bases between. The CDR3 totals 14 residues. The CDR3 loop is CASSQQGRTDTQYF. Written as DNA, the CDR3 is TGCGCCAGCAGCCAACAGGGGCGCACAGATACGCAGTATTTT.

This clone was seen a handful of times. The rearrangement links TRBV5-1 to TRBJ1-5; unclear D gene. Deletions cut 1 base from V and 7 bases from J, with 18 bases between. The CDR3 is made up of 16 amino acids. Per the germline V gene, CDR1 is SGHRS and CDR2 is YFSETQ. CDR3 bases: TGCGCCAGCAGCTTGTCGCAGTTGGGCTCTGGACAGCCCCAGCATTTT. Translating gives CASSLSQLGSGQPQHF. Complete variable domain (other parts from reference TRBV5-1 and TRBJ1-5): KAGVTQTPRYLIKTRGQQVTLSCSPISGHRSVSWYQQTPGQGLQFLFEYFSETQRNKGNFPGRFSGRQFSNSRSEMNVSTLELGDSALYLCASSLSQLGSGQPQHFGDGTRLSIL.

This chain uses TRBV6-2 or TRBV6-3 with TRBJ2-3; 7 positions agree with TRBD1. Germline values: CDR1 MNHEY, CDR2 SVGEGT. V shed 4 bases and J 0 bases; nucleotides not matched to a gene: 4. CDR3 size: 15 residues. The CDR3 sequence: CASSFDRDSTDTQYF. In DNA, the CDR3 is TGTGCCAGCAGTTTCGACAGGGATAGCACAGATACGCAGTATTTT.

The J gene is TRBJ1-1, the V gene TRBV12-5, with a tentative D call TRBD1 (6 bases). Looked up from germline, CDR1 is LGHNT and CDR2 is FRNRAP. V lost 1 base, J lost 11 bases, and 14 bases lay in between. This CDR3 is built from 13 residues. The CDR3, as DNA: TGTGCTAGTGGTTTGGAATGGGACACGGTGGCTTTCTTT. It yields the protein CASGLEWDTVAFF.

This chain joins TRBV7-2 and TRBJ2-7, with D unclear. This CDR3 comprises 14 residues. Germline V gives CDR1 SGHTA, CDR2 FQGNSA. Trimming took off 2 bases at V and 3 bases at J, with 11 bases between the two ends. The CDR3 region has the DNA TGTGCCAGCAGCTTACGTGCGGCCCTCTACGAGCAGTACTTC. This encodes CASSLRAALYEQYF.

The rearrangement joins TRBV5-1 to TRBJ1-2, with 7 bases aligning to TRBD1. The germline CDR1 and CDR2 sequences are SGHRS and YFSETQ. This CDR3 contains 15 residues. V lost 0 bases to trimming and J lost 0 bases; unmatched junction nucleotides: 2. CDR3 region: CASSLEGAANYGYTF. CDR3 sequence (DNA): TGCGCCAGCAGCTTGGAGGGGGCGGCTAACTATGGCTACACCTTC. The full variable domain, with the rest looked up from reference TRBV5-1 and TRBJ1-2, is KAGVTQTPRYLIKTRGQQVTLSCSPISGHRSVSWYQQTPGQGLQFLFEYFSETQRNKGNFPGRFSGRQFSNSRSEMNVSTLELGDSALYLCASSLEGAANYGYTFGSGTRLTVV.

This clone is a singleton in its sample. The chain employs TRBV27 and TRBJ2-7; either TRBD1 or TRBD2 may supply D (5 bases each). The CDR3 is made up of 12 amino acids. CDR1 and CDR2 from the germline V gene are MNHEY and SMNVEV (reference sequence). V was clipped by 2 bases and J by 8 bases, with 10 bases between them. Written as DNA, the CDR3 is TGTGCCAGCAGTTTACGTCCGGGACAGCAGTACTTC. This gives the protein CASSLRPGQQYF.

Sample share makes this clone medium-sized (0.01 to 0.1%). The J gene is TRBJ2-3, the V gene TRBV28; D not certain. CDR3 length: 14 residues. CDR1 is MDHEN, CDR2 SYDVKM, per germline. Deletions cut 5 bases from V and 4 bases from J, with 13 bases between. CDR3 protein: CASSSLGGSDTQYF. The DNA for the CDR3 is TGTGCCAGCAGTAGTTTAGGTGGTTCAGATACGCAGTATTTT.

The J gene is TRBJ2-7, the V gene TRBV28; 13 nucleotides match TRBD2. Losses at the gene ends were 6 bases for V and 2 bases for J; bases not matched to a gene: 1. Germline V CDR1 and CDR2: MDHEN, SYDVKM. CDR3 length: 14 residues. CDR3 protein: CASRGLAGTYEQYF. CDR3 nucleotides: TGTGCCAGCAGGGGACTAGCGGGAACCTACGAGCAGTACTTC.

Only a few counts were recorded for this clone. This chain connects TRBV2 to TRBJ2-7; the D is unclear. Trimming took off 7 bases at V and 4 bases at J, with 14 bases between the two ends. Germline assignment: CDR1 SNHLY and CDR2 FYNNEI. The CDR3 has 13 residues. The CDR3 region has the DNA TGTGCCAGCAAAAGTTTTGGGGTATACGAGCAGTACTTC. It yields the protein CASKSFGVYEQYF.

This chain links TRBV4-2 with TRBJ2-2; D is undetermined. This CDR3 comprises 15 residues. The ends were cut back, 1 base at V and 0 bases at J, with 6 bases in the middle. Germline values: CDR1 LGHNA, CDR2 YNFKEQ. The CDR3: CASSQGSTNTGELFF. In DNA, the CDR3 is TGTGCCAGCAGCCAAGGTAGTACGAACACCGGGGAGCTGTTTTTT.

The chain links TRBV5-4 to TRBJ2-7, with D perhaps TRBD2 (6 bases). CDR1 SGHNT and CDR2 YYREEE come from the germline V gene (reference sequence). The length of the CDR3 is 15 residues. V was trimmed by 4 bases and J by 1 base, leaving 15 bases between them. This CDR3 is CASSLQGGGSYEQYF. The CDR3 DNA is TGTGCCAGCAGCCTCCAGGGAGGAGGGTCCTACGAGCAGTACTTC.

This rearrangement joins TRBV28 to TRBJ1-5; 9 bases line up with TRBD1. Losses at the gene ends were 5 bases for V and 2 bases for J; bases not matched to a gene: 4. Per germline, CDR1 MDHEN and CDR2 SYDVKM. The CDR3 runs to 15 residues. CDR3 region: CASSRTGAGNQPQHF. CDR3 nucleotides: TGTGCCAGCAGTCGGACAGGGGCAGGCAATCAGCCCCAGCATTTT.

The gene calls are TRBV14 and TRBJ2-5; tentative D call: TRBD1 (7 bases). CDR1 SGHDN and CDR2 FVKESK come from the germline V gene. This CDR3 has 14 residues. V was clipped by 4 bases and J by 5 bases, with 14 bases between them. CDR3 sequence reads: CASSPRQGGETQYF. CDR3 in DNA: TGTGCCAGCAGCCCAAGACAGGGAGGCGAGACCCAGTACTTC.

This chain links TRBV5-6 with TRBJ2-5; 7 bases fit TRBD2. Germline V CDR1 and CDR2: SGHDT, YYEEEE. The V gene end was trimmed by 3 bases and the J gene end by 3 bases; junction bases not matched to a gene: 8. There are 15 residues in the CDR3. CDR3 protein: CASSWGASGKETQYF. The CDR3, as DNA: TGTGCCAGCAGCTGGGGCGCTAGCGGAAAAGAGACCCAGTACTTC.

The chain couples TRBV7-6 to TRBJ1-4; TRBD1 might be the D (5 bases). Per the germline V gene, CDR1 is SGHVS and CDR2 is FNYEAQ. V was trimmed by 2 bases and J by 0 bases, leaving 13 bases between them. This CDR3 has 17 amino acids. The CDR3 sequence: CASSLQRGRSTNEKLFF. Here the CDR3 DNA reads TGTGCCAGCAGCTTACAACGGGGCAGATCAACTAATGAAAAACTGTTTTTT.

The chain recombines TRBV12-3 or TRBV12-4 with TRBJ1-2; 10 nucleotides agree with TRBD1. With 5 bases clipped from V and 4 bases from J, the junction kept 1 base outside the gene matches. The CDR3 length is 13 residues. CDR3 residues: CASSRDRGYGYTF. DNA of the CDR3: TGTGCCAGCAGTAGGGACAGGGGCTATGGCTACACCTTC.

This rearrangement joins TRBV28 to TRBJ1-2; 8 nucleotides align to TRBD1. CDR1 is MDHEN and CDR2 is SYDVKM in the germline V gene. This CDR3 has 14 residues. J lost 8 bases, V lost 4 bases, and 9 bases had no gene match. This CDR3 reads CASSSGQVPMGYTF. As DNA, the CDR3 is TGTGCCAGCAGTTCGGGACAGGTCCCCATGGGCTACACCTTC.

The V call is TRBV4-3, the J call TRBJ2-3; 8 bases are shared with TRBD2. CDR3 length equals 16 residues. V lost 0 bases to trimming and J lost 0 bases; unmatched junction nucleotides: 2. Germline V lookup: CDR1 LGHNA, CDR2 YSLEER. The CDR3 region is CASSQDASGSTDTQYF. The CDR3 DNA sequence: TGCGCCAGCAGCCAAGATGCTAGCGGGAGCACAGATACGCAGTATTTT.